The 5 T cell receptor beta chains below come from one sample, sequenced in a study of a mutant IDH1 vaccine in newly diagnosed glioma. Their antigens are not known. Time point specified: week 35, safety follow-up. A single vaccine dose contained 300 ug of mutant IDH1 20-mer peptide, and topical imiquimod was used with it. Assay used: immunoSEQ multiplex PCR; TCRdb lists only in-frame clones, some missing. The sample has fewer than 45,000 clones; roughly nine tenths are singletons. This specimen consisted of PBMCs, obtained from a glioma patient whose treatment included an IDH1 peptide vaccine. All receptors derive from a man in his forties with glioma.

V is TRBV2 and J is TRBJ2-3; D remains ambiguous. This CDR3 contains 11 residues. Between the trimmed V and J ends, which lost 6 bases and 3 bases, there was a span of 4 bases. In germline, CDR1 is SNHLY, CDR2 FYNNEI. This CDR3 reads CASRKTDTQYF. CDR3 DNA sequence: TGTGCCAGCAGGAAGACAGATACGCAGTATTTT.

The CDR3: CASSDGQGVSGYTF. CDR3 coding DNA: TGTGCCAGCAGTGACGGACAGGGAGTATCTGGCTACACCTTC. This chain connects TRBV6-1 to TRBJ1-2, with TRBD1 matching over 8 bases. The V and J ends lost 3 bases and 7 bases, in that order; junction bases with no gene match: 7. The CDR3 covers 14 residues. Germline V gene lookup returns CDR1 MNHNS and CDR2 SASEGT.

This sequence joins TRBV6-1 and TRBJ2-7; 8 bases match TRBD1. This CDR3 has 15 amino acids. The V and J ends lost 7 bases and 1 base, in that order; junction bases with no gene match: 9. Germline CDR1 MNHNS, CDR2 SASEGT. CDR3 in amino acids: CASNRGQVNSYEQYF. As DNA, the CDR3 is TGTGCCAGCAATCGGGGACAGGTCAATTCCTACGAGCAGTACTTC.

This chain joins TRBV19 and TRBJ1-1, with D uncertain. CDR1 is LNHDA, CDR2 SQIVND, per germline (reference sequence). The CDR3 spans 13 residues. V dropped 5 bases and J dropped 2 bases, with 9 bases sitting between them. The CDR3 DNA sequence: TGTGCCAGTAGTCCGCGACTCAACACTGAAGCTTTCTTT. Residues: CASSPRLNTEAFF. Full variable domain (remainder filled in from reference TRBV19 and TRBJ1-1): DGGITQSPKYLFRKEGQNVTLSCEQNLNHDAMYWYRQDPGQGLRLIYYSQIVNDFQKGDIAEGYSVSREKKESFPLTVTSAQKNPTAFYLCASSPRLNTEAFFGQGTRLTVV.

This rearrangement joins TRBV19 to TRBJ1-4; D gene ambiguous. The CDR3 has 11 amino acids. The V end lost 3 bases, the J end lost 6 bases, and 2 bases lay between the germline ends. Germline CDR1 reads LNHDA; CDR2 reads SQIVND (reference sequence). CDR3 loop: CASSIYEKLFF. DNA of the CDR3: TGTGCCAGTAGTATTTATGAAAAACTGTTTTTT.